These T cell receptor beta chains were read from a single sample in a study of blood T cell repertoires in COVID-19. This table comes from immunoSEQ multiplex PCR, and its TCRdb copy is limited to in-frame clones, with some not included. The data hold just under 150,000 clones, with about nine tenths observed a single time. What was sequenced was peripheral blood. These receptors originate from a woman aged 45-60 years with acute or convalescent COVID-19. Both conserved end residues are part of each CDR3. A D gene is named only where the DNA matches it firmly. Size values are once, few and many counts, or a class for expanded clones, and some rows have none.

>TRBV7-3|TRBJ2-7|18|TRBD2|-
TGTGCCAGCAGCCCGGGACTAGTTTTGCCAGGGGAGGGGACCGGGCAGTACTTC
CASSPGLVLPGEGTGQYF
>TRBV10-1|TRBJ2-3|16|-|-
TGCGCCAGCAGTGACCGAGCGGGCGCTAGCACAGATACGCAGTATTTT
CASSDRAGASTDTQYF
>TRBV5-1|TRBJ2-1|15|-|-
TGCGCCAGCAGCTTGAATGGGGGCACGAACAATGAGCAGTTCTTC
CASSLNGGTNNEQFF
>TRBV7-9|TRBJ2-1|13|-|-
TGTGCCAGCAGCTCTGGGGACTTGTATGAGCAGTTCTTC
CASSSGDLYEQFF
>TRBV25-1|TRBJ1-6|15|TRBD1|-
TGTGCCAGCAGTGTCGTGGACAGGTTGGGTTCACCCCTCCACTTT
CASSVVDRLGSPLHF
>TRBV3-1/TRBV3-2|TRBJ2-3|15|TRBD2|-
TGTGCCAGCAGCCTAGCGGGGCCTCCCACAGATACGCAGTATTTT
CASSLAGPPTDTQYF
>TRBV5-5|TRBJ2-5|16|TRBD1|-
TGTGCCAGCAGCAAAGCCGGGACAGGGAACGACGAGACCCAGTACTTC
CASSKAGTGNDETQYF
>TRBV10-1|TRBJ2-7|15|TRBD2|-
TGCGCCAGCAGTGATGGTGGGACTAGCGGGACGAAGCAGTACTTC
CASSDGGTSGTKQYF
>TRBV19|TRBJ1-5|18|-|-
TGTGCCAGTAGTGCCGGCGGGGGGGAGCATCTGAAAGGACAGCCCCAGCATTTT
CASSAGGGEHLKGQPQHF
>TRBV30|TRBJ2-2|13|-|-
TGTGCCTGGAGTGTACTAGGTTCCGGGGAGCTGTTTTTT
CAWSVLGSGELFF
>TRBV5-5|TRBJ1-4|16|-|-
TGTGCCAGCAGCCACTCCCAGGGCGGTTCGAATGAAAAACTGTTTTTT
CASSHSQGGSNEKLFF
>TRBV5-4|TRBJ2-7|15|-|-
TGTGCCAGCAGCTTGGGGAACAGGGCCCCCTACGAGCAGTACTTC
CASSLGNRAPYEQYF
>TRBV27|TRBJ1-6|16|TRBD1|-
TGTGCCAGCGGACCCGGGACAGGGAGCTTAGTGGCACCCCTCCACTTT
CASGPGTGSLVAPLHF
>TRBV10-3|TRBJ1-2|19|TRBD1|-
TGTGCCATCAGTGAGTCCCTAGTTAGGACAGGGGGCACTAACTATGGCTACACCTTC
CAISESLVRTGGTNYGYTF
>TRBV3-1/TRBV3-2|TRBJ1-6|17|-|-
TGTGCCAGCAGCCAAGCCGACACAGGGTGGGGCGGTTCACCCCTCCACTTT
CASSQADTGWGGSPLHF
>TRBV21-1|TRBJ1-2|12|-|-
TGTGCCAGCAGCAAAGTCAGGCACGGCTACACCTTC
CASSKVRHGYTF
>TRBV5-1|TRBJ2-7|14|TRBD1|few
TGCGCCAGCAGCTTGGGGACAGGGGAAAACGAGCAGTACTTC
CASSLGTGENEQYF
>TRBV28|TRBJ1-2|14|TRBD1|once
TGTGCCAGCAGTTCAGGGACAGAGAGTTTTGGCTACACCTTC
CASSSGTESFGYTF
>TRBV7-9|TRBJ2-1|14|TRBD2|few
TGTGCCAGCAGCTTATTATCTCTAGCGGGGGAGAAAGTCTTC
CASSLLSLAGEKVF
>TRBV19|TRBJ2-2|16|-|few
TGTGCCAGCCTTGATCTGACACGAGCGAACACCGGGGAGCTGTTTTTT
CASLDLTRANTGELFF
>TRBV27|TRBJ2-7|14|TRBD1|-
TGTGCCAGCAGTCTGGGACAGGGGATATACGAGCAGTACTTC
CASSLGQGIYEQYF
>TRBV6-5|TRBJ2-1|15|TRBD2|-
TGTGCCAGCAGTTACAGGGCGAGCGGGAGCCATGAGCAGTTCTTC
CASSYRASGSHEQFF
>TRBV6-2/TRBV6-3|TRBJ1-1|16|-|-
TGTGCCAGCAGTTACCCGCGGGCCCGATTGTGGACTGAAGCTTTCTTT
CASSYPRARLWTEAFF
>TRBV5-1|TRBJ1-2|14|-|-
TGCGCCAGCAGCTTGGAGGTCAGGGACTATGGCTACACCTTC
CASSLEVRDYGYTF
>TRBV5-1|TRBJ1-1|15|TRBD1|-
TGCGCCAGCAGCTTGGGGACAGGGGGAAGGACTGAAGCTTTCTTT
CASSLGTGGRTEAFF
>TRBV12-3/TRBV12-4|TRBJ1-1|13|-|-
TGTGCCAGCAGTTTGAGCGACAGGTCTGAAGCTTTCTTT
CASSLSDRSEAFF
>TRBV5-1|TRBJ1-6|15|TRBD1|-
TGCGCCAGCAGTTCTACAGGGGAGGAGGAGTCACCCCTCCACTTT
CASSSTGEEESPLHF
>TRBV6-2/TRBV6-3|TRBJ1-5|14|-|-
TGTGCCAGCAGTTGGACAGCCCTAAATCAGCCCCAGCATTTT
CASSWTALNQPQHF
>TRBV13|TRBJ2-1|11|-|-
TGTGCCAGCAGCCCCTACGATGAGCAGTTCTTC
CASSPYDEQFF
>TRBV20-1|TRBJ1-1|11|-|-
TGCAGTGCTGTCATGAACACTGAAGCTTTCTTT
CSAVMNTEAFF
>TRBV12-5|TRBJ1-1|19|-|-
TGTGCTAGTGGTTTGGTTACAGGGTCGGGTCCCCTCATTAACACTGAAGCTTTCTTT
CASGLVTGSGPLINTEAFF
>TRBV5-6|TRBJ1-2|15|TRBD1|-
TGTGCCAGCAGCTTACAGGGGAAGGGCCTCTATGGCTACACCTTC
CASSLQGKGLYGYTF
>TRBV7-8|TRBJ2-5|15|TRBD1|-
TGTGCCAGCAGCTTAGTGGGACAGGTCGAAGAGACCCAGTACTTC
CASSLVGQVEETQYF
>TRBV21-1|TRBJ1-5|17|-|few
TGTGCCAGCAGCAAACAGGGACAGGGATATAGCAATCAGCCCCAGCATTTT
CASSKQGQGYSNQPQHF
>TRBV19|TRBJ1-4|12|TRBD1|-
TGTGCCAGCCGACAGGGGGGAGAAAAACTGTTTTTT
CASRQGGEKLFF
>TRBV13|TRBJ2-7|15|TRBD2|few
TGTGCCAGCAGCTTCGGGACTAGCGGGAGGTACGAGCAGTACTTC
CASSFGTSGRYEQYF
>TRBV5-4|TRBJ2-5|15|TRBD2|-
TGTGCCAGCAGCTTGGAACAGCGGGGGGAAGAGACCCAGTACTTC
CASSLEQRGEETQYF
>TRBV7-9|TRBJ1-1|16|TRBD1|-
TGTGCCAGCAGCCGAGGTGTACAGGGGCTGAACACTGAAGCTTTCTTT
CASSRGVQGLNTEAFF
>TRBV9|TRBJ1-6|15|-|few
TGTGCCAGCAGCGTTAGGAGCTCCTATAATTCACCCCTCCACTTT
CASSVRSSYNSPLHF
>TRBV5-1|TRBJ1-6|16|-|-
TGCGCCAGCAGCTTGGAAGGGAGCTCCTATAATTCACCCCTCCACTTT
CASSLEGSSYNSPLHF
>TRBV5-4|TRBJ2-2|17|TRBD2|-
TGTGCCAGCAGCCTCCCGGCGGGGGGGCTGGGCACCGGGGAGCTGTTTTTT
CASSLPAGGLGTGELFF
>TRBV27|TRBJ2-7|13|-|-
TGTGCCAGCAAACAACCTAGCTCCTACGAGCAGTACTTC
CASKQPSSYEQYF
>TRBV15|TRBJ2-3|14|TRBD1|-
TGTGCCACCAGCGGGGGACAGGGCACAGATACGCAGTATTTT
CATSGGQGTDTQYF
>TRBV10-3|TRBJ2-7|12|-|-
TGTGCCATCAGTGAGAGGGGCTACGAGCAGTACTTC
CAISERGYEQYF
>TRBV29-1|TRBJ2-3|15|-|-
TGCAGCGTTGAAGATTTCCTAGCCAGCACAGATACGCAGTATTTT
CSVEDFLASTDTQYF
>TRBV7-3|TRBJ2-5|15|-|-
TGTGCCAGCAGCTTAAAGGGGGTTCTAAGGGAGACCCAGTACTTC
CASSLKGVLRETQYF